These 12 T cell receptor beta chains originate from one sample sequenced in a study of T cells in Graves' hyperthyroidism and ophthalmopathy. Amplification yielded TCR beta CDR3 regions, with RNA transcripts as the source. First-round RT-PCR with HTBI primers amplified the TCR CDR3 region. In TCRdb, the multiplex PCR reads were re-called with MiXCR into one record per CDR3 protein. The sample includes approximately 300,000 distinct CDR3 sequences, around 20% of them seen just once. The sample was blood. The receptors were sampled from a man over 45 with Graves' ophthalmopathy.

The CDR3 here is CASSLDRGGTNTEAFF. The CDR3 coding sequence is TGTGCCAGCAGCCTGGATCGTGGAGGCACCAACACTGAAGCTTTCTTT. The chain carries TRBV5-6 and TRBJ1-1, with D unclear. The CDR3 is 16 residues long. Germline V gene data show CDR1 as SGHDT and CDR2 as YYEEEE. V was pared by 4 bases and J by 2 bases, with 18 bases between.

This clonotype was counted at least ten times. The genes are TRBV5-1 and TRBJ1-4; a possible D gene is TRBD1 (5 bases). V was trimmed by 3 bases and J by 8 bases, leaving 20 bases between them. The germline gives CDR1 SGHRS, CDR2 YFSETQ. The CDR3 sequence is 16 residues long. The chain's CDR3 is CASSSGNRLDEEKLFF. Written as DNA, the CDR3 is TGCGCCAGCAGCTCAGGGAACAGGTTGGACGAGGAAAAACTGTTTTTT.

This clonotype was counted many times. V gene TRBV3-1 combines with J gene TRBJ1-1; TRBD1 might be the D (5 bases). Germline-derived CDR1 and CDR2 are LGHDT and YNNKEL (reference sequence). Trimming stripped 4 bases from V and 5 bases from J, with 11 bases between. CDR3 length: 13 residues. DNA for the CDR3: TGTGCCAGCAGCCTCGGGGAGGGGACTGAAGCTTTCTTT. It is translated as CASSLGEGTEAFF.

This clonotype was counted a few times. The chain employs TRBV19 and TRBJ1-2, with D possibly TRBD1 on 6 matching bases. V was cut by 3 bases and J by 0 bases, with 23 bases left in between. The CDR3 contains 19 residues. Germline lookup yields CDR1 LNHDA and CDR2 SQIVND (reference sequence). CDR3 coding DNA: TGTGCCAGTAGTATGGGGGGCCGGGACAAGGGCCGCTCTAACTATGGCTACACCTTC. Translating it yields CASSMGGRDKGRSNYGYTF.

This clonotype was seen ten or more times. V and J are TRBV5-1 and TRBJ2-1, with D perhaps matching TRBD1 (6 bases). The CDR3 totals 14 residues. V gave up 4 bases and J gave up 4 bases, with 12 bases separating them. The germline CDR1 and CDR2 sequences are SGHRS and YFSETQ. In nucleotides, the CDR3 is TGCGCCAGCAGCCAGGGGTTGAGTTACAATGAGCAGTTCTTC. This sequence encodes CASSQGLSYNEQFF.

This clonotype turned up a few times. This chain connects TRBV10-3 to TRBJ1-2, with no clear D. The CDR3 has 15 residues. The V end lost 3 bases, the J end lost 2 bases, and 13 bases lay between the germline ends. CDR1 and CDR2 from the germline V gene are ENHRY and SYGVKD. The DNA for the CDR3 is TGTGCCATCAGTGACGCCGGCAGGCCCAACTATGGCTACACCTTC. The encoded protein is CAISDAGRPNYGYTF.

A few counts support this clonotype. This chain uses TRBV5-4 with TRBJ1-3; D is uncertain. Germline CDR1 reads SGHNT; CDR2 reads YYREEE (reference sequence). Trimming stripped 4 bases from V and 3 bases from J, with 11 bases between. The CDR3 is 14 amino acids. CDR3 DNA: TGTGCCAGCAGCCTCGATGGAGTTGGAAACACCATATATTTT. Translated: CASSLDGVGNTIYF. Full variable domain (remainder filled in from reference TRBV5-4 and TRBJ1-3): ETGVTQSPTHLIKTRGQQVTLRCSSQSGHNTVSWYQQALGQGPQFIFQYYREEENGRGNFPPRFSGLQFPNYSSELNVNALELDDSALYLCASSLDGVGNTIYFGEGSWLTVV.

This clonotype was recorded once. The chain links TRBV6-1 to TRBJ2-2; no firm D call. With 8 bases removed from V and 7 bases from J, the gap between germline ends came to 11 bases. The CDR3 is made up of 12 amino acids. The germline V gene encodes CDR1 MNHNS and CDR2 SASEGT. The CDR3: CASQTPGGELFF. The CDR3 coding sequence is TGTGCCAGCCAGACTCCCGGCGGGGAGCTGTTTTTT.

This clonotype was counted only a few times. The chain has TRBV5-1 and TRBJ2-3, with a weak D call TRBD2 (6 bases). The ends were cut back, 4 bases at V and 2 bases at J, with 14 bases in the middle. The length of the CDR3 is 15 residues. Germline V gives CDR1 SGHRS, CDR2 YFSETQ. The CDR3 nucleotides read TGCGCCAGCAGCGCCGATAGCGGTCCCACAGATACGCAGTATTTT. It is translated as CASSADSGPTDTQYF.

This clonotype was counted ten times or more. This chain links TRBV7-3 with TRBJ2-3; 7 bases line up with TRBD2. The V gene's germline CDR1 is SGHTA and CDR2 FQGTGA. The CDR3 is made up of 16 amino acids. Germline trimming cut 4 bases from V and 4 bases from J; bases unmatched to any gene: 11. The chain's CDR3 is CASSSIAGSGADTQYF. CDR3 in DNA: TGTGCCAGCAGCTCCATAGCGGGCAGCGGCGCAGATACGCAGTATTTT.

This chain joins TRBV10-2 and TRBJ2-3, with 8 bases matching TRBD2. The J segment lost 1 base and the V segment lost 10 bases, leaving 4 bases of the junction unmatched. CDR3 length: 13 amino acids. CDR1 and CDR2 (germline): WSHSY, SAAADI. This CDR3 is CATGGPGTDTQYF. CDR3 in DNA: TGCGCCACGGGAGGGCCGGGCACAGATACGCAGTATTTT.

The V gene is TRBV28, the J gene TRBJ2-7; the match to TRBD2 covers 8 bases. V trimming: 9 bases; J trimming: 2 bases; junction bases outside the gene matches: 6. This CDR3 spans 13 amino acids. Germline assignment: CDR1 MDHEN and CDR2 SYDVKM. The CDR3 DNA reads as TGTGCCAGTTGGACTAGCCAGGCCTACGAGCAGTACTTC. Amino acids: CASWTSQAYEQYF.